The rows below give T cell receptor beta chains drawn from one sample of a study of cytomegalovirus exposure and HLA in healthy donors. Some clones are missing from TCRdb's copy, which holds only in-frame ones; the method was immunoSEQ multiplex PCR. The sample records about 150,000 clones, about 86% being singletons. Sequencing was performed on PBMCs. These receptors were collected from a woman in her thirties in good health and CMV-seronegative. The CDR3 runs from the conserved cysteine through the conserved F or W. Fields, in order: D gene, CDR3 length, J gene, clone size, V gene, CDR3 DNA, CDR3 protein. D genes are given only for firm matches. The listing skips clone size in some rows; elsewhere it reads once, few, many or a size class.

TRBD1	14	TRBJ1-5	.	TRBV28	TGTGCCAGCCAATTCGGGACAGGGAATCAGCCCCAGCATTTT	CASQFGTGNQPQHF
TRBD1	15	TRBJ2-3	.	TRBV4-1	TGCGCCAGCAGCCTTACAGGGGCTAGCACAGATACGCAGTATTTT	CASSLTGASTDTQYF
.	13	TRBJ1-1	.	TRBV18	TGTGCCAGCTCACCGACGACAGACACTGAAGCTTTCTTT	CASSPTTDTEAFF
.	21	TRBJ1-5	.	TRBV28	TGTGCCAGCAGTCCTGTTGAACTTACAGGTCCCGTTTTGCGGATCAATCAGCCCCAGCATTTT	CASSPVELTGPVLRINQPQHF
TRBD2	17	TRBJ2-3	.	TRBV7-8	TGTGCCAGCAGCTTAGCTTGGCGGGGGGCCACCACAGATACGCAGTATTTT	CASSLAWRGATTDTQYF
TRBD2	13	TRBJ2-5	.	TRBV28	TGTGCCAGCAGACGAAGCGGGGTAGAGACCCAGTACTTC	CASRRSGVETQYF
.	16	TRBJ1-2	.	TRBV10-3	TGTGCCATCAGTGAGGGGAAGGAGACGGGGATCTATGGCTACACCTTC	CAISEGKETGIYGYTF
.	16	TRBJ2-3	.	TRBV7-9	TGTGCCAGCAGCTTTGGGAGAGGGTCTAGCACAGATACGCAGTATTTT	CASSFGRGSSTDTQYF
.	14	TRBJ2-7	.	TRBV30	TGTGCCTGGAGTAGATCCCTCAGGGTGGACGAGCAGTACTTC	CAWSRSLRVDEQYF
.	13	TRBJ1-1	.	TRBV12-5	TGTGCTAGTGGTAAACTGACAGATTTTGAAGCTTTCTTT	CASGKLTDFEAFF
TRBD1	14	TRBJ1-5	.	TRBV2	TGTGCCAGCCGGACAGGGGGCGGCAATCAGCCCCAGCATTTT	CASRTGGGNQPQHF
TRBD2	17	TRBJ2-1	few	TRBV7-6	TGTGCCAGCAGCTTAGCTCCGGGACTAGCGGGGAACAATGAGCAGTTCTTC	CASSLAPGLAGNNEQFF
TRBD1	14	TRBJ2-7	.	TRBV7-2	TGTGCCAGCAGCCTGACAGGGGAGTTCTACGAGCAGTACTTC	CASSLTGEFYEQYF
.	13	TRBJ2-1	.	TRBV19	TGTGCCAGTAGTATAATAGCTTGGGTTGAGCAGTTCTTC	CASSIIAWVEQFF
.	16	TRBJ2-2	.	TRBV27	TGTGCCAGCAGTTTACTTGGGTCAGGGAACACCGGGGAGCTGTTTTTT	CASSLLGSGNTGELFF
TRBD2	13	TRBJ2-7	.	TRBV29-1	TGCAGCGTTGATAGCGGGGCCTCCTACGAGCAGTACTTC	CSVDSGASYEQYF
.	18	TRBJ2-1	.	TRBV7-3	TGTGCCAGCAGCTTAGAGGGGGGGGCAGGGGTGGGGATTTCGGAGCAGTTCTTC	CASSLEGGAGVGISEQFF
TRBD2	16	TRBJ2-3	.	TRBV7-2	TGTGCCAGCAGCCCAGGGACTAGCACTAGCACAGATACGCAGTATTTT	CASSPGTSTSTDTQYF
.	14	TRBJ1-4	.	TRBV28	TGTGCCAGCAGTTTAGGCAGTTCTAATGAAAAACTGTTTTTT	CASSLGSSNEKLFF
TRBD2	14	TRBJ2-3	.	TRBV7-2	TGTGCCAGCAGCCAAGGACTAGATGTAGATACGCAGTATTTT	CASSQGLDVDTQYF
.	15	TRBJ2-5	.	TRBV15	TGTGCCACCAGCAGAGATAGGACAGATAGGGTGACCCAGTACTTC	CATSRDRTDRVTQYF
.	13	TRBJ2-3	once	TRBV30	TGTGCCTACCAGACAGGTAGCACAGATACGCAGTATTTT	CAYQTGSTDTQYF
TRBD2	17	TRBJ2-1	.	TRBV9	TGTGCCAGCAGCCCCGGACTAGCGGCGAGCTCCTACAATGAGCAGTTCTTC	CASSPGLAASSYNEQFF
.	13	TRBJ1-2	.	TRBV28	TGTGCCAGCAGTTTAGCGGGGGCGGGTGGCTACACCTTC	CASSLAGAGGYTF
.	15	TRBJ1-5	.	TRBV28	TGTGCCAGCAGTTTATGGAGCAGGGAGGTTCAGCCCCAGCATTTT	CASSLWSREVQPQHF
TRBD2	15	TRBJ2-5	.	TRBV19	TGTGCCAGTAGTTCCCCGGGGGGGGGCCGGGAGACCCAGTACTTC	CASSSPGGGRETQYF
TRBD1	14	TRBJ1-2	once	TRBV4-1	TGCGCCAGCAGCCACAGGGACAGGGGCTATGGCTACACCTTC	CASSHRDRGYGYTF
.	14	TRBJ1-5	.	TRBV27	TGTGCCAGCAGTCTTCAGGGGATCGGTCAGCCCCAGCATTTT	CASSLQGIGQPQHF
TRBD1	18	TRBJ1-5	.	TRBV7-8	TGTGCCAGCAGCAACCCGGGACAGGGTACTTTTGGCAATCAGCCCCAGCATTTT	CASSNPGQGTFGNQPQHF
.	16	TRBJ1-4	.	TRBV5-8	TGTGCCAGCAGCTCTTCGGATGACAGAGAAAATGAAAAACTGTTTTTT	CASSSSDDRENEKLFF
.	13	TRBJ1-1	.	TRBV30	TGTGCCTGGAGCCTCCAGGGTGGGACTGAAGCTTTCTTT	CAWSLQGGTEAFF
.	13	TRBJ2-5	.	TRBV5-5	TGTGCCAGCAGCTTGGGGGACATAAAGACCCAGTACTTC	CASSLGDIKTQYF
.	13	TRBJ2-5	.	TRBV9	TGTGCCAGCAGCCCGGGAGTTCAAGAGACCCAGTACTTC	CASSPGVQETQYF
.	15	TRBJ2-5	few	TRBV7-3	TGTGCCAGCAGCCCCGGACTCGGCGGACAAGAGACCCAGTACTTC	CASSPGLGGQETQYF
.	14	TRBJ2-2	.	TRBV2	TGTGCCAGCAGTGAACGGTACCCACCCGGGGAGCTGTTTTTT	CASSERYPPGELFF
TRBD2	15	TRBJ2-1	.	TRBV5-6	TGTGCCAGCAGCCCGGGACTAGCGGGGGGCTATGAGCAGTTCTTC	CASSPGLAGGYEQFF
.	16	TRBJ1-2	.	TRBV5-1	TGCGCCAGCACCTTGTCTGGTCCAGGGGCGACCTATGGCTACACCTTC	CASTLSGPGATYGYTF
TRBD1	14	TRBJ1-1	.	TRBV27	TGTGCCAGCAGTTTACGGACAGGGTACACTGAAGCTTTCTTT	CASSLRTGYTEAFF
TRBD2	19	TRBJ2-1	.	TRBV7-9	TGTGCCAGCAGCAAGGGACTAGCGGGCGCTAGCCCCTCCTACAATGAGCAGTTCTTC	CASSKGLAGASPSYNEQFF
.	15	TRBJ1-4	.	TRBV28	TGTGCCAGCAGTTCCGAGGCAGCAACTAATGAAAAACTGTTTTTT	CASSSEAATNEKLFF
.	14	TRBJ2-7	.	TRBV5-1	TGCGCCAGCAGCTTGGTTCTAGCGAACCACGAGCAGTACTTC	CASSLVLANHEQYF
.	16	TRBJ2-1	.	TRBV15	TGTGCCACCAGCAGAAAGCTGGCAGGGTCCTACAATGAGCAGTTCTTC	CATSRKLAGSYNEQFF
.	16	TRBJ2-3	.	TRBV28	TGTGCCAGCAGTTTGCCCGTAGCGGCTAGCACAGATACGCAGTATTTT	CASSLPVAASTDTQYF
TRBD2	21	TRBJ2-1	.	TRBV4-1	TGCGCCAGCAGCCATGGAAGGGCTAGCGGAACTCCTAGGAGCTCCTACAATGAGCAGTTCTTC	CASSHGRASGTPRSSYNEQFF
TRBD1	14	TRBJ1-4	few	TRBV10-3	TGTGCCAGCAGTTCCGGGACAGAGAATGAAAAACTGTTTTTT	CASSSGTENEKLFF
.	14	TRBJ2-2	.	TRBV27	TGTGCCAGCAGCTCGGGGGCGAACACCGGGGAGCTGTTTTTT	CASSSGANTGELFF
TRBD2	16	TRBJ2-3	.	TRBV7-2	TGTGCCAGCAGCTTTTGGGGCGGGGGAGGAATAGATACGCAGTATTTT	CASSFWGGGGIDTQYF
.	14	TRBJ1-2	.	TRBV25-1	TGTGCCAGCAGTGAAAGTCAGGACACCTATGGCTACACCTTC	CASSESQDTYGYTF
TRBD1	16	TRBJ1-3	.	TRBV5-8	TGTGCCAGCAGCTTGGGACAGGGGGCGCCGGGAAACACCATATATTTT	CASSLGQGAPGNTIYF
TRBD1	13	TRBJ2-7	once	TRBV28	TGTGCCAGCAGTTCGGGACAGGGTTACGAGCAGTACTTC	CASSSGQGYEQYF
TRBD2	15	TRBJ2-5	.	TRBV10-3	TGTGCCATCAGACGGGCTAGCGGGGGCCAAGAGACCCAGTACTTC	CAIRRASGGQETQYF
.	16	TRBJ1-1	.	TRBV19	TGTGCCAGTACCACCCCTTGGAGGGGACGCACCACTGAAGCTTTCTTT	CASTTPWRGRTTEAFF
TRBD1	14	TRBJ2-7	.	TRBV7-2	TGTGCCAGCAGCGCATGGACAGGAGGCTACGAGCAGTACTTC	CASSAWTGGYEQYF
TRBD1	14	TRBJ2-7	.	TRBV5-8	TGTGCCAGCAGCGCACGGACAGGCGCCTACGAGCAGTACTTC	CASSARTGAYEQYF
TRBD2	15	TRBJ2-7	.	TRBV7-9	TGTGCCAGCAGCCGGACTAGCGGGATTATCTACGAGCAGTACTTC	CASSRTSGIIYEQYF
TRBD2	18	TRBJ2-1	.	TRBV5-4	TGTGCCAGCAGCTTAGCTAGCGGGGGGGCCTGGTCCTACAATGAGCAGTTCTTC	CASSLASGGAWSYNEQFF
.	19	TRBJ2-6	.	TRBV23-1	TGCGCCAGCAGTCAACCGGGTGGCAGCCGAGGAGCTGGGGCCAACGTCCTGACTTTC	CASSQPGGSRGAGANVLTF
.	15	TRBJ2-1	.	TRBV19	TGTGCCAGTAGTTGGGGACTTCGCTCCTACAATGAGCAGTTCTTC	CASSWGLRSYNEQFF
.	12	TRBJ1-1	few	TRBV5-6	TGTGCCAGCACTACCAACAGGGAGGGAGCTTTCTTT	CASTTNREGAFF
.	19	TRBJ2-1	.	TRBV11-2	TGTGCCAGCAGCCCTAGAGTTCGGGGGGCCGTAAGCTCCTACAATGAGCAGTTCTTC	CASSPRVRGAVSSYNEQFF